The sequence of this TCR beta chain was determined in a study of Graves' ophthalmopathy and Graves' hyperthyroidism. This clonotype was seen ten or more times. Amplifying from RNA transcripts, the study obtained TCR beta CDR3 regions. First-round RT-PCR used HTBI primers; second-round multiplex PCR followed. MiXCR was run by TCRdb on the multiplex PCR reads, yielding one entry per CDR3 protein. The sample holds about 200,000 distinct CDR3 sequences, around 28% seen once. With V trimmed by 8 bases and J by 4 bases, 8 bases remained unmatched. Looked up from germline, CDR1 is MNHEY and CDR2 is SVGEGT. The length of the CDR3 is 14 residues.

Material: peripheral blood. The receptor was derived from a man in his fifties or sixties with Graves' ophthalmopathy. The V and J genes are TRBV6-2 or TRBV6-3 and TRBJ2-1; 7 nucleotides agree with TRBD2. The CDR3 is CASEGLAVYNEQFF. CDR3 sequence (DNA): TGTGCCAGCGAGGGGCTAGCGGTATACAATGAGCAGTTCTTC.